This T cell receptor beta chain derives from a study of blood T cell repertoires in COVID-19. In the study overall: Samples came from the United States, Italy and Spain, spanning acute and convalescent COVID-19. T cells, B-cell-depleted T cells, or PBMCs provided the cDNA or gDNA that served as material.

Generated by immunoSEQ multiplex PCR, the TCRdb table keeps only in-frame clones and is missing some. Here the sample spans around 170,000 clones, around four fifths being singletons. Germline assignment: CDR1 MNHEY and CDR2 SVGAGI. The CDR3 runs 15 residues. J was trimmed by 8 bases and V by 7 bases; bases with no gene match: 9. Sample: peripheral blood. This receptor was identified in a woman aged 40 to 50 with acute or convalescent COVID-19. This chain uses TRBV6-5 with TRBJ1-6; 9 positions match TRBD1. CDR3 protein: CASTMGQGSDSPLHF. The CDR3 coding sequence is TGTGCCAGCACCATGGGACAGGGTTCAGATTCACCCCTCCACTTT.